Listed below are T cell receptor beta chains from one sample, sequenced in a study of T-cell reconstitution after alpha-beta-depleted transplantation in children. Using its own MiXCR run on the PCR reads, TCRdb lists one record per CDR3 protein. Among about 230,000 distinct CDR3 sequences listed, 12% were seen once. The source material was PBMCs from the stem cell graft donor, sampled from the stem cell graft. The receptors come from a human donor who donated a stem cell graft to a child with acute lymphoblastic leukemia. The CDR3 runs from the conserved cysteine through the conserved F or W. D genes are given only for firm matches. Size values are once, few and many counts, or a class for expanded clones, and some rows have none.

j_gene: TRBJ2-1
v_gene: TRBV6-1
d_gene: TRBD2
abundance: many
CDR3aa: CASSTGRLYNEQFF
CDR3nt: TGTGCCAGCAGTACCGGGAGGCTTTACAATGAGCAGTTCTTC

j_gene: TRBJ2-4
v_gene: TRBV27
d_gene: .
abundance: many
CDR3aa: CASSLGGGIVNIQYF
CDR3nt: TGTGCCAGCAGTTTAGGGGGGGGCATTGTAAACATTCAGTACTTC

j_gene: TRBJ2-7
v_gene: TRBV7-9
d_gene: TRBD1
abundance: many
CDR3aa: CASSPPGQTYEQYF
CDR3nt: TGTGCCAGCAGCCCACCGGGACAGACCTACGAGCAGTACTTC

j_gene: TRBJ1-2
v_gene: TRBV7-2
d_gene: .
abundance: few
CDR3aa: CASTRDPEDGYTF
CDR3nt: TGTGCCAGCACCCGGGACCCAGAGGACGGCTACACCTTC

j_gene: TRBJ2-2
v_gene: TRBV5-1
d_gene: .
abundance: many
CDR3aa: CASVGETNTGELFF
CDR3nt: TGCGCCAGCGTCGGCGAGACGAACACCGGGGAGCTGTTTTTT

j_gene: TRBJ2-2
v_gene: TRBV19
d_gene: .
abundance: many
CDR3aa: CASTYSGELFF
CDR3nt: TGTGCCAGTACCTACTCTGGGGAGCTGTTTTTT

j_gene: TRBJ2-5
v_gene: TRBV7-2
d_gene: .
abundance: many
CDR3aa: CASSLFLTDVLKETQYF
CDR3nt: TGTGCCAGCAGCCTCTTCTTAACGGACGTACTAAAAGAGACCCAGTACTTC

j_gene: TRBJ1-5
v_gene: TRBV6-5
d_gene: .
abundance: many
CDR3aa: CASSNRGRRNQPQHF
CDR3nt: TGTGCCAGCAGTAACCGGGGACGGCGCAATCAGCCCCAGCATTTT

j_gene: TRBJ2-5
v_gene: TRBV9
d_gene: TRBD2
abundance: .
CDR3aa: CASSVETSGVETQYF
CDR3nt: TGTGCCAGCAGCGTAGAAACTAGCGGGGTGGAGACCCAGTACTTC

j_gene: TRBJ2-6
v_gene: TRBV7-9
d_gene: .
abundance: many
CDR3aa: CASSFGSGANVLTF
CDR3nt: TGTGCCAGCAGCTTCGGCTCTGGGGCCAACGTCCTGACTTTC

j_gene: TRBJ2-3
v_gene: TRBV7-2
d_gene: TRBD2
abundance: many
CDR3aa: CASSPIAGGPTDTQYF
CDR3nt: TGTGCCAGCAGTCCAATAGCGGGGGGGCCTACAGATACGCAGTATTTT

j_gene: TRBJ1-6
v_gene: TRBV6-5
d_gene: .
abundance: many
CDR3aa: CASSYSIFVVGGEESPLHF
CDR3nt: TGTGCCAGCAGTTACTCGATTTTTGTAGTCGGGGGAGAGGAGTCACCCCTCCACTTT

j_gene: TRBJ1-6
v_gene: TRBV20-1
d_gene: .
abundance: many
CDR3aa: CSAKEGGDYNSPLHF
CDR3nt: TGCAGTGCCAAGGAGGGAGGGGACTATAATTCACCCCTCCACTTT

j_gene: TRBJ2-3
v_gene: TRBV12-3/TRBV12-4
d_gene: .
abundance: many
CDR3aa: CASSLKEGVKDTQYF
CDR3nt: TGTGCCAGCAGTTTAAAAGAGGGAGTGAAAGATACGCAGTATTTT

j_gene: TRBJ1-2
v_gene: TRBV7-9
d_gene: .
abundance: many
CDR3aa: CAGRGGRINYGYTF
CDR3nt: TGTGCCGGCCGCGGGGGACGGATTAACTATGGCTACACCTTC

j_gene: TRBJ2-1
v_gene: TRBV25-1
d_gene: TRBD2
abundance: many
CDR3aa: CASSIAGAGNEQFF
CDR3nt: TGTGCCAGCAGTATAGCGGGAGCTGGCAATGAGCAGTTCTTC

j_gene: TRBJ2-7
v_gene: TRBV3-1
d_gene: TRBD2
abundance: many
CDR3aa: CASSQDIASGTYEQYF
CDR3nt: TGTGCCAGCAGCCAAGATATTGCTAGCGGGACCTACGAGCAGTACTTC

j_gene: TRBJ2-5
v_gene: TRBV9
d_gene: .
abundance: many
CDR3aa: CASSPVAGRIETQYF
CDR3nt: TGTGCCAGCAGCCCGGTGGCAGGGAGGATTGAGACCCAGTACTTC

j_gene: TRBJ2-5
v_gene: TRBV7-9
d_gene: TRBD2
abundance: many
CDR3aa: CASSLALAAYQETQYF
CDR3nt: TGTGCCAGCAGCTTAGCGCTAGCGGCGTACCAAGAGACCCAGTACTTC

j_gene: TRBJ2-5
v_gene: TRBV20-1
d_gene: .
abundance: .
CDR3aa: CSAFLILGRGQETQYF
CDR3nt: TGCAGTGCCTTCTTGATACTAGGAAGGGGGCAAGAGACCCAGTACTTC

j_gene: TRBJ1-5
v_gene: TRBV7-8
d_gene: .
abundance: few
CDR3aa: CASSLVRGSNQPQHF
CDR3nt: TGTGCCAGCAGCTTAGTACGGGGGAGCAATCAGCCCCAGCATTTT

j_gene: TRBJ2-4
v_gene: TRBV27
d_gene: .
abundance: .
CDR3aa: CASSLGYSAKNIQYF
CDR3nt: TGTGCCAGCAGTTTAGGATACTCTGCCAAAAACATTCAGTACTTC

j_gene: TRBJ2-1
v_gene: TRBV5-1
d_gene: TRBD1
abundance: many
CDR3aa: CASRMGQGIDEQFF
CDR3nt: TGCGCCAGCAGGATGGGACAGGGAATCGATGAGCAGTTCTTC

j_gene: TRBJ2-7
v_gene: TRBV18
d_gene: .
abundance: many
CDR3aa: CASSPGGEPSYEQYF
CDR3nt: TGTGCCAGCTCACCTGGAGGGGAGCCCTCCTACGAGCAGTACTTC

j_gene: TRBJ1-6
v_gene: TRBV6-1
d_gene: .
abundance: many
CDR3aa: CASSGGRGDNSPLHF
CDR3nt: TGTGCCAGCAGTGGTGGCAGGGGCGATAATTCACCCCTCCACTTT

j_gene: TRBJ1-1
v_gene: TRBV7-6
d_gene: .
abundance: many
CDR3aa: CASSLSSANTEAFF
CDR3nt: TGTGCCAGCAGCTTAAGCTCAGCGAACACTGAAGCTTTCTTT

j_gene: TRBJ1-2
v_gene: TRBV29-1
d_gene: .
abundance: many
CDR3aa: CSVGSPGTARGYTF
CDR3nt: TGCAGCGTCGGATCCCCCGGGACGGCGAGAGGCTACACCTTC

j_gene: TRBJ2-5
v_gene: TRBV12-3/TRBV12-4
d_gene: TRBD2
abundance: many
CDR3aa: CASASGIRETQYF
CDR3nt: TGTGCCAGCGCTAGCGGGATTCGAGAGACCCAGTACTTC